This entry lists 10 T cell receptor beta chains sequenced from one sample in a study of radiotherapy plus CTLA-4 blockade in lung cancer. Measured with immunoSEQ multiplex PCR; TCRdb has only the in-frame clones, and not every one. The sample has about 38,000 clones; 65% to 90% are singletons. Material: peripheral blood, obtained from a patient treated with radiotherapy plus ipilimumab. The source of these receptors is a human donor with non-small cell lung cancer whose response to radiotherapy plus ipilimumab could not be evaluated.

V is TRBV2 and J is TRBJ2-7; TRBD2 agrees at 9 bases. The germline V gene encodes CDR1 SNHLY and CDR2 FYNNEI. This CDR3 comprises 15 residues. V trimming: 4 bases; J trimming: 0 bases; junction bases outside the gene matches: 4. CDR3 sequence reads: CASSGISGGSYEQYF. DNA for the CDR3: TGTGCCAGCAGTGGAATTAGCGGGGGCTCCTACGAGCAGTACTTC.

This clone was seen more than once but under ten times. The chain uses TRBV6-1 and TRBJ2-7, with D unresolved. This CDR3 has 12 amino acids. Germline values: CDR1 MNHNS, CDR2 SASEGT. V dropped 6 bases and J dropped 0 bases, with 6 bases sitting between them. In DNA form, the CDR3 reads TGTGCCAGCAGGCCTAGCTCCTACGAGCAGTACTTC. Its protein is CASRPSSYEQYF.

In DNA form, the CDR3 reads TGCGCCAGCAGTACGACCTTCGGGGAGAGTGAGCAGTTCTTC. Protein: CASSTTFGESEQFF. This sequence joins TRBV10-2 and TRBJ2-1, with a weak D call TRBD2 (5 bases). Germline assignment: CDR1 WSHSY and CDR2 SAAADI. Between the trimmed V and J ends, which lost 5 bases and 9 bases, there was a span of 17 bases. CDR3 length: 14 residues.

V usage is TRBV4-2 and J usage is TRBJ2-5, with a weak D call TRBD1 (6 bases). The V end lost 0 bases, the J end lost 2 bases, and 13 bases lay between the germline ends. Germline V gene sequence: CDR1 LGHNA, CDR2 YNFKEQ. The CDR3 covers 16 residues. The CDR3 protein is CASSQDGTRKQETQYF. As DNA, the CDR3 is TGTGCCAGCAGCCAAGACGGGACAAGGAAACAAGAGACCCAGTACTTC.

CDR3 in amino acids: CASSRGLQSTQYF. The CDR3 DNA sequence: TGTGCCAGCAGCCGGGGACTTCAATCGACCCAGTACTTC. The rearrangement uses TRBV9 and TRBJ2-5, with D maybe TRBD2 (6 bases). Per the germline V gene, CDR1 is SGDLS and CDR2 is YYNGEE. The CDR3 runs to 13 residues. Trimming removed 4 bases from V and 7 bases from J, with 14 bases in between. Combining the CDR3 with reference TRBV9 and TRBJ2-5 gives the whole variable domain DSGVTQTPKHLITATGQRVTLRCSPRSGDLSVYWYQQSLDQGLQFLIQYYNGEERAKGNILERFSAQQFPDLHSELNLSSLELGDSALYFCASSRGLQSTQYFGPGTRLLVL.

The genes are TRBV28 and TRBJ2-1, with 8 bases identical to TRBD2. With 4 bases clipped from V and 8 bases from J, the junction kept 7 bases outside the gene matches. Germline V lookup: CDR1 MDHEN, CDR2 SYDVKM. The CDR3 is 14 residues long. The CDR3, as DNA: TGTGCCAGCAGTTCCCCGAGCGGGAGCCATGAGCAGTTCTTC. Protein: CASSSPSGSHEQFF.

The chain links TRBV4-2 to TRBJ1-1, with TRBD1 matching 7 bases. The CDR3 loop spans 16 amino acids. Germline assignment: CDR1 LGHNA and CDR2 YNFKEQ. Trimming took 4 bases from V and 0 from J; bases not matched to a gene: 8. The CDR3 nucleotides read TGTGCCAGCAGCCCACGACAGGGCCCTCTGAACACTGAAGCTTTCTTT. The encoded protein is CASSPRQGPLNTEAFF.

This clone was seen a single time. The chain has TRBV6-4 and TRBJ2-6, with D possibly TRBD1 on 6 matching bases. Trimming left V 2 bases short and J 2 bases short, with 19 bases between. Germline V lookup: CDR1 MRHNA, CDR2 SNTAGT. This CDR3 region has 19 residues. CDR3 loop: CASSDAQGKYSPGANVLTF. Written as DNA, the CDR3 is TGTGCCAGCAGTGACGCGCAGGGGAAGTATAGCCCTGGGGCCAACGTCCTGACTTTC.

This chain connects TRBV2 to TRBJ2-2, with D possibly being TRBD2 (6 bases). The CDR3 extends over 14 amino acids. V was clipped by 4 bases and J by 4 bases, with 10 bases between them. Germline V gene data show CDR1 as SNHLY and CDR2 as FYNNEI. The chain's CDR3 is CASSVDSGTGELFF. The CDR3 nucleotides read TGTGCCAGCAGTGTGGATAGCGGCACCGGGGAGCTGTTTTTT.

The genes are TRBV28 and TRBJ2-5, with 11 bases matching TRBD2. This CDR3 spans 16 amino acids. From germline, CDR1 is MDHEN and CDR2 SYDVKM. V was pared by 7 bases and J by 1 base, with 8 bases of the junction left unmatched. CDR3 residues: CASTYGTSGPQETQYF. The CDR3 DNA follows: TGTGCCAGCACGTATGGGACTAGCGGACCCCAAGAGACCCAGTACTTC.